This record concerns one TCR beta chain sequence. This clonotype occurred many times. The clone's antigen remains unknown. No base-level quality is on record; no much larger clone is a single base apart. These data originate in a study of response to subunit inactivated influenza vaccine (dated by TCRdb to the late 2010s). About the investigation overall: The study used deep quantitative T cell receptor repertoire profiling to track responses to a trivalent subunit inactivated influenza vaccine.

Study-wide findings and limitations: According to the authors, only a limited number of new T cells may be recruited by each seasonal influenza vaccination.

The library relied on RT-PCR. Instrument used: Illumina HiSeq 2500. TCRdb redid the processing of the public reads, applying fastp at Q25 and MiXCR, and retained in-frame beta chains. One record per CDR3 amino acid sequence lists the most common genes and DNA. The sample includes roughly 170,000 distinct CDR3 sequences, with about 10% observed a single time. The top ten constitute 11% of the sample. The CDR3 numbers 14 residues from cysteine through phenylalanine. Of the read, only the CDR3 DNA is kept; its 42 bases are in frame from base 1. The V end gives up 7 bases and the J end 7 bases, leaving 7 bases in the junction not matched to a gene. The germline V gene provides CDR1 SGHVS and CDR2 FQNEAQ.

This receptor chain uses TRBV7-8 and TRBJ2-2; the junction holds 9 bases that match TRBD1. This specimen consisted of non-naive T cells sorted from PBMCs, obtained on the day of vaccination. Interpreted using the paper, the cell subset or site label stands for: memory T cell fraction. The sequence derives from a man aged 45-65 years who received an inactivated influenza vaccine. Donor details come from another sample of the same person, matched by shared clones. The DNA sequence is TGTGCCAGCATTAAACAGGGGGCTCGCGGGGAGCTGTTTTTT. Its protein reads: CASIKQGARGELFF.